The clone carrying this TCR beta chain was seen many times. What it recognizes is unknown. The sample is drawn from a study of breast tumors, draining lymph nodes, adjacent tissues. The CDR3 length is 14 residues. Per germline, CDR1 SGHTA and CDR2 FQGNSA. Trimming cost V 1 base and J 1 base; bases outside gene matches: 0. The study, taken as a whole, reports: Luminal-like breast cancer showed significantly higher tumor–nontumor repertoire similarity than basal-like.

Using its own MiXCR run on the multiplex PCR reads, TCRdb lists one record per CDR3 protein. Among tens of thousands of distinct CDR3 sequences listed, roughly 59% were seen once. The V and J genes are TRBV7-2 and TRBJ2-5; 7 nucleotides line up with TRBD1. Sequences were obtained from breast tumor tissue. The sequence was obtained from a female donor with breast cancer. Some clones in this sample may be carry-over from other donors' samples. The DNA for the CDR3 is TGTGCCAGCAGCTTAGGGACAGGCCAAGAGACCCAGTACTTC. Translating it yields CASSLGTGQETQYF.